Presented here are 15 T cell receptor beta chains from one specimen sequenced in a study of CD4 T cells in relation to SARS-CoV-2 and coronaviruses. Profiling relied on immunoSEQ multiplex PCR, and the TCRdb table lists in-frame clones only, not all of them. This sample has some 11,000 clones, with 87% found just once. The sequenced sample was naive CD4+ T cells from PBMCs. Described subset: naive CD4+ T cells isolated by negative enrichment. These receptor sequences come from an adult with COVID-19.

The chain joins TRBV6-5 to TRBJ2-5; weak D call: TRBD2 (6 bases). V lost 8 bases and J 5 bases, leaving 12 bases between the germline ends. The CDR3 loop spans 12 amino acids. The germline V gene encodes CDR1 MNHEY and CDR2 SVGAGI. Here the CDR3 reads CASGGSRETQYF. In nucleotides, the CDR3 is TGTGCCAGCGGGGGGTCGAGGGAGACCCAGTACTTC.

V is TRBV18 and J is TRBJ1-5; TRBD1 matches at 8 bases. Germline values: CDR1 KGHSH, CDR2 LQKENI. V was pared by 1 base and J by 7 bases, with 6 bases of the junction left unmatched. CDR3 size: 15 residues. CDR3 nucleotides: TGTGCCAGCTCACCACAGGACAGGGAACAACAGCCCCAGCATTTT. Protein: CASSPQDREQQPQHF.

The chain carries TRBV21-1 and TRBJ2-1. TRBV21-1 is classified as a pseudogene. The CDR3 is 10 amino acids. The CDR3 protein is CASSNNEQFF. The CDR3, as DNA: TGTGCCAGCAGCAACAATGAGCAGTTCTTC.

The chain couples TRBV5-1 to TRBJ2-3; D gene ambiguous. The germline V and J ends were trimmed by 4 bases and 4 bases, with 19 bases remaining between them. The CDR3 covers 16 residues. Germline CDR1 SGHRS, CDR2 YFSETQ. The CDR3 DNA reads TGCGCCAGCAGCCCCCCCCTGACCCTCGACGCAGATACGCAGTATTTT. Protein sequence: CASSPPLTLDADTQYF.

The chain has TRBV5-8 and TRBJ2-3; 7 nucleotides line up with TRBD1. The CDR3 loop spans 16 amino acids. V lost 3 bases to trimming and J lost 2 bases; unmatched junction nucleotides: 9. Germline CDR1 and CDR2: SGHTS and YDEGEE. The CDR3 coding sequence is TGTGCCAGCAGCTGGCTGCGGACAGGTAACACAGATACGCAGTATTTT. Encoded protein: CASSWLRTGNTDTQYF.

The chain links TRBV3-1 (or the pseudogene TRBV3-2) to TRBJ1-1; D uncertain. CDR1 and CDR2 from the germline V gene are LGHDT and YNNKEL (reference sequence). Deletions cut 1 base from V and 1 base from J, with 7 bases between. The CDR3 sequence is 14 residues long. The CDR3 here is CASSQAIQNTEAFF. The CDR3 DNA is TGTGCCAGCAGCCAAGCAATACAGAACACTGAAGCTTTCTTT.

The V call is TRBV4-1, the J call TRBJ1-3; 8 positions agree with TRBD1. The CDR3 extends over 18 amino acids. V lost 4 bases and J lost 0; bases outside the gene matches: 11. Germline CDR1 is MGHRA and CDR2 is YSYEKL. The CDR3 nucleotides are TGCGCCAGCAGCCTAGCGAGGACAGGGCCCCACTCTGGAAACACCATATATTTT. Amino acid sequence: CASSLARTGPHSGNTIYF.

The V and J genes are TRBV27 and TRBJ1-4; D might be TRBD1 (6 bases). The germline V gene has CDR1 MNHEY and CDR2 SMNVEV (reference sequence). The CDR3 loop spans 14 amino acids. Deletions cut 9 bases from V and 5 bases from J, with 16 bases between. The CDR3 loop is CASSTGGRNEKLFF. The CDR3 DNA reads TGTGCCAGTTCAACGGGGGGGCGAAATGAAAAACTGTTTTTT.

The chain employs TRBV19 and TRBJ2-1; D unclear. The V end lost 6 bases, the J end lost 0 bases, and 9 bases lay between the germline ends. The germline gives CDR1 LNHDA, CDR2 SQIVND (reference sequence). The CDR3 runs to 14 residues. Here the CDR3 reads CASRRRSSYNEQFF. In DNA form, the CDR3 reads TGTGCCAGTAGAAGACGAAGCTCCTACAATGAGCAGTTCTTC.

This chain links TRBV2 with TRBJ2-1; D perhaps matches TRBD2 (6 bases). Trimming took 8 bases from V and 5 from J, leaving 13 bases between them. Per the germline V gene, CDR1 is SNHLY and CDR2 is FYNNEI. This CDR3 has 13 amino acids. This CDR3 reads CASARGTNNEQFF. The CDR3 DNA is TGTGCCAGCGCCCGGGGGACCAACAATGAGCAGTTCTTC.

The rearrangement links TRBV2 to TRBJ2-7; 9 bases agree with TRBD2. CDR1 and CDR2 from the germline V gene are SNHLY and FYNNEI. J gave up 2 bases and V 6 bases, and 11 bases lay outside the gene matches. CDR3 length: 16 residues. The CDR3 DNA follows: TGTGCCAGCAGGGAATACAGCGGGGGGCCAACCTACGAGCAGTACTTC. It encodes CASREYSGGPTYEQYF.

The rearrangement uses TRBV25-1 and TRBJ1-1, with a weak D call TRBD1 (5 bases). The V gene lost 6 bases and the J gene lost 1 base, with 12 bases spanning the gap. Germline V gives CDR1 MGHDK, CDR2 SYGVNS. CDR3 size: 14 residues. The CDR3 reads CASRVDGANTEAFF. The CDR3 DNA reads TGTGCCAGCAGGGTTGACGGGGCGAACACTGAAGCTTTCTTT.

This chain uses TRBV11-3 with TRBJ2-7; 7 bases fit TRBD1. V trimming: 6 bases; J trimming: 6 bases; junction bases outside the gene matches: 8. CDR1 is SGHNT, CDR2 YENEEA, per germline. The CDR3 runs 13 residues. The CDR3 loop reads CASRSTGMGEQYF. The CDR3 DNA is TGTGCCAGCAGATCGACAGGGATGGGCGAGCAGTACTTC.

The rearrangement uses TRBV4-3 and TRBJ2-2; TRBD1 is a possible D gene (5 bases). The V and J ends lost 0 bases and 5 bases respectively, with 7 bases between them. CDR3 length equals 14 residues. The germline V gene encodes CDR1 LGHNA and CDR2 YSLEER. The DNA of the CDR3 is TGCGCCAGCAGCCAAGATCCAGGGACCGGGGAGCTGTTTTTT. It codes for CASSQDPGTGELFF.

This chain links TRBV25-1 with TRBJ2-1; 8 bases are shared with TRBD2. The V gene's germline CDR1 is MGHDK and CDR2 SYGVNS. This CDR3 has 16 residues. With 6 bases clipped from V and 3 bases from J, the junction kept 10 bases outside the gene matches. In DNA, the CDR3 is TGTGCCAGCAGCTCGTTCGGGGGGGGCTTCTACAATGAGCAGTTCTTC. As protein: CASSSFGGGFYNEQFF.